The following is a TCR beta chain sequence with its context. The authors sequenced TCR beta from blood CD8+ and CD4+ T cells. TEMRA cells underwent FACS enrichment and CD8+ and CD4+ T cells underwent negative isolation. The source of the sample is a study of CD8 T cells in Susac syndrome. Trimming took off 6 bases at V and 1 base at J, with 13 bases between the two ends. Germline values: CDR1 SGHTA, CDR2 FQGNSA. CDR3 length equals 15 residues. RNA, at about 0.45 to 1 ug, was reverse transcribed with random hexamers. The authors amplified TCR beta CDR3 across 54 Vbeta and 13 Jbeta using immunoSEQ multiplex PCR. One entry per CDR3 protein results from TCRdb running MiXCR on the immunoSEQ multiplex PCR reads. Of about 120,000 distinct CDR3 sequences detected, approximately 94% appear once; the ten largest clones hold roughly 0.098%.

Sample: CD4+ T cells from PBMCs. This receptor was taken from a human donor in good health. The chain is built from TRBV7-2 and TRBJ1-5; no clear D. The CDR3 sequence is CASSLDGVSNQPQHF. In nucleotides, the CDR3 is TGTGCCAGCAGTTTGGACGGGGTAAGCAATCAGCCCCAGCATTTT.